The 29 T cell receptor beta chains below were found in one sample sequenced in a study of blood T cell repertoires in COVID-19. The table came from immunoSEQ multiplex PCR; TCRdb's copy has only in-frame clones and leaves some out. This table holds 60,000 to 70,000 clones, 91% found once. Sequencing was carried out using peripheral blood. These TCRs come from a human donor in a cohort sampled during active COVID-19.

This chain connects TRBV30 to TRBJ2-7; 7 nucleotides match TRBD2. Trimming cost V 4 bases and J 5 bases; bases outside gene matches: 5. The germline gives CDR1 GTSNPN, CDR2 SVGIG (reference sequence). There are 12 residues in the CDR3. The CDR3 loop reads CAWTRGVDEQYF. DNA for the CDR3: TGTGCCTGGACTCGGGGGGTCGACGAGCAGTACTTC.

The V and J genes are TRBV5-8 and TRBJ2-7, with D possibly being TRBD2 (5 bases). V was shortened by 9 bases and J by 4 bases, with 14 bases between the two germline ends. The length of the CDR3 is 12 residues. Germline V CDR1 and CDR2: SGHTS, YDEGEE. This CDR3 reads CATSRGMYEQYF. The DNA of the CDR3 is TGTGCCACCTCCCGGGGTATGTACGAGCAGTACTTC. Full variable domain (outside the CDR3, taken from reference TRBV5-8 and TRBJ2-7): EAGVTQSPTHLIKTRGQQATLRCSPISGHTSVYWYQQALGLGLQFLLWYDEGEERNRGNFPPRFSGRQFPNYSSELNVNALELEDSALYLCATSRGMYEQYFGPGTRLTVT.

CDR3 sequence: CASSLQGNLNTGELFF. The CDR3 DNA reads TGTGCCAGTAGTCTCCAGGGAAACTTGAACACCGGGGAGCTGTTTTTT. This chain links TRBV19 with TRBJ2-2; D might be TRBD1 (5 bases). This CDR3 has 16 amino acids. V was clipped by 5 bases and J by 1 base, with 14 bases between them. From germline, CDR1 is LNHDA and CDR2 SQIVND (reference sequence).

This clone was counted a few times. V gene TRBV9 combines with J gene TRBJ1-2; 8 nucleotides line up with TRBD1. Germline assignment: CDR1 SGDLS and CDR2 YYNGEE. The V gene end was trimmed by 4 bases and the J gene end by 8 bases; junction bases not matched to a gene: 10. The CDR3 consists of 14 residues. The CDR3 DNA reads as TGTGCCAGCAGCCTGACAGGGGTCACGGGAGGCTACACCTTC. As protein: CASSLTGVTGGYTF.

The V gene is TRBV28, the J gene TRBJ1-4; 8 nucleotides line up with TRBD1. The trim removed 2 bases at V and 7 bases at J, leaving 3 bases unmatched. Per the germline V gene, CDR1 is MDHEN and CDR2 is SYDVKM. The CDR3 spans 14 residues. The DNA for the CDR3 is TGTGCCAGCAGTTTAGACAGGGGACGTGAAAAACTGTTTTTT. This translates into CASSLDRGREKLFF.

In regard to this clone: The junction shows a germline mismatch at one end, possibly a read error. The genes are TRBV7-7 and TRBJ2-5; 9 positions agree with TRBD1. Germline CDR1 is SSHAT and CDR2 is FNYEAQ (reference sequence). There are 15 residues in the CDR3. The CDR3 sequence is CASSSLGQGRETQYF. The CDR3 DNA follows: TGTGCTAGCAGCTCCCTCGGACAGGGGAGGGAGACCCAGTACTTC.

The V and J genes are TRBV19 and TRBJ1-2; unclear D gene. The CDR3 is 15 amino acids. Germline loops: CDR1 LNHDA, CDR2 SQIVND (reference sequence). The ends were cut back, 1 base at V and 1 base at J, with 10 bases in the middle. The CDR3 bases are TGTGCCAGTAGTATAGCCCCGACAAGTAACTATGGCTACACCTTC. Amino acids: CASSIAPTSNYGYTF.

This chain uses TRBV6-6 with TRBJ2-7; the match to TRBD2 covers 8 bases. Germline V gene data show CDR1 as MNHNY and CDR2 as SVGAGI (reference sequence). This CDR3 comprises 14 residues. V gave up 6 bases and J gave up 6 bases; unmatched junction bases: 10. DNA for the CDR3: TGTGCCAGCAGGGAGAGCGGGAGTACCGCCGAGCAGTACTTC. As protein: CASRESGSTAEQYF.

The chain carries TRBV5-1 and TRBJ2-1; D might be TRBD1 (6 bases). The CDR3 is 14 amino acids. V shed 0 bases and J shed 6 bases, with 10 bases lying between them. Looked up from germline, CDR1 is SGHRS and CDR2 is YFSETQ. CDR3 loop: CASSLGQDSNEQFF. In nucleotides, the CDR3 is TGCGCCAGCAGCTTGGGACAGGACTCCAATGAGCAGTTCTTC.

This rearrangement joins TRBV3-1 (or the pseudogene TRBV3-2) to TRBJ1-3; possible D gene TRBD1, 6 bases. Germline lookup yields CDR1 LGHDT and CDR2 YNNKEL (reference sequence). V was shortened by 4 bases and J by 0 bases, with 7 bases between the two germline ends. The CDR3 sequence is 14 residues long. The CDR3: CASSRDTSGNTIYF. CDR3 bases: TGTGCCAGCAGCCGGGACACCTCTGGAAACACCATATATTTT.

The CDR3: CASSLRAGGGNSPLHF. The DNA of the CDR3 is TGTGCCAGTAGCCTACGGGCGGGGGGGGGCAATTCACCCCTCCACTTT. V gene TRBV19 combines with J gene TRBJ1-6, with D possibly being TRBD1 (6 bases). CDR3 size: 16 residues. Germline CDR1 is LNHDA and CDR2 is SQIVND (reference sequence). V lost 6 bases to trimming and J lost 7 bases, with 19 bases between them.

The chain uses TRBV6-6 and TRBJ2-7, with TRBD1 matching 10 bases. CDR1 and CDR2 from the germline V gene are MNHNY and SVGAGI (reference sequence). CDR3 length equals 14 residues. V gave up 8 bases and J gave up 3 bases; unmatched junction bases: 7. The CDR3 here is CASSRDRGSYEQYF. CDR3 nucleotides: TGTGCCAGCTCCCGGGACAGGGGTAGCTACGAGCAGTACTTC.

The V and J genes are TRBV5-1 and TRBJ2-1; TRBD1 matches 7 bases. This CDR3 comprises 15 residues. Germline assignment: CDR1 SGHRS and CDR2 YFSETQ. Trimming cost V 1 base and J 7 bases; bases outside gene matches: 8. The CDR3 region is CASSLPTGFVNEQFF. DNA for the CDR3: TGCGCCAGCAGCTTGCCGACAGGGTTCGTGAATGAGCAGTTCTTC. Full variable domain (rest looked up from reference TRBV5-1 and TRBJ2-1): KAGVTQTPRYLIKTRGQQVTLSCSPISGHRSVSWYQQTPGQGLQFLFEYFSETQRNKGNFPGRFSGRQFSNSRSEMNVSTLELGDSALYLCASSLPTGFVNEQFFGPGTRLTVL.

This sequence joins TRBV24-1 and TRBJ2-7; 7 positions match TRBD1. Germline V gives CDR1 KGHDR, CDR2 SFDVKD. The V and J ends lost 2 bases and 5 bases, in that order; junction bases with no gene match: 14. The CDR3 is made up of 17 amino acids. The CDR3 DNA sequence: TGTGCCACCAGTGATTGCAGAAACAGGGGTTGGGGAAACGAGCAGTACTTC. This gives the protein CATSDCRNRGWGNEQYF.

The V call is TRBV7-2, the J call TRBJ1-4, with D possibly being TRBD1 (6 bases). Germline CDR1 SGHTA, CDR2 FQGNSA. Deletions cut 2 bases from V and 5 bases from J, with 12 bases between. This CDR3 spans 15 amino acids. The CDR3 region is CASSLYTGTNEKLFF. DNA of the CDR3: TGTGCCAGCAGCTTATATACAGGGACGAATGAAAAACTGTTTTTT.

The chain recombines TRBV7-8 with TRBJ2-3; 7 positions agree with TRBD2. J lost 6 bases, V lost 2 bases, and 5 bases had no gene match. The V gene's germline CDR1 is SGHVS and CDR2 FQNEAQ. The CDR3 is made up of 14 amino acids. The CDR3 DNA follows: TGTGCCAGCAGCTTATTGGCTAGCGGTGATACGCAGTATTTT. Its translation: CASSLLASGDTQYF.

The rearrangement joins TRBV3-1 (or the pseudogene TRBV3-2) to TRBJ2-7, with TRBD1 as a possible D gene (5 bases). Germline CDR1 reads LGHDT; CDR2 reads YNNKEL (reference sequence). The V and J ends lost 3 bases and 7 bases respectively, with 22 bases between them. CDR3 length equals 16 residues. The CDR3 is CASSHRHRPRGDEQYF. CDR3 coding DNA: TGTGCCAGCAGCCACCGCCACAGGCCCCGTGGTGATGAGCAGTACTTC.

The chain joins TRBV7-2 to TRBJ2-1, with 8 bases that match TRBD2. J lost 9 bases, V lost 0 bases, and 10 bases had no gene match. The CDR3 length is 16 residues. Germline values: CDR1 SGHTA, CDR2 FQGNSA. In DNA form, the CDR3 reads TGTGCCAGCAGCTTAGCCCCGGGACTAGGGGGAGGTGAGCAGTTCTTC. This codes for CASSLAPGLGGGEQFF.

J is TRBJ1-2 and V is TRBV2; the D gene is possibly TRBD1 (6 bases). The CDR3 contains 12 residues. The V and J ends lost 5 bases and 5 bases respectively, with 9 bases between them. Germline V gene lookup returns CDR1 SNHLY and CDR2 FYNNEI. Here the CDR3 reads CASSLQGYGYTF. The CDR3 DNA reads TGTGCCAGCAGTCTACAGGGTTATGGCTACACCTTC.

This chain connects TRBV11-1 to TRBJ2-3; possibly TRBD2 for D (5 bases). The CDR3 runs to 14 residues. Germline-derived CDR1 and CDR2 are SGHAT and FQDESV (reference sequence). Trimming pared 1 base from V and 3 bases from J, leaving 8 bases between. Here the CDR3 DNA reads TGTGCCAGCAGCTTAGGAAGGGAGACAGATACGCAGTATTTT. It encodes CASSLGRETDTQYF. Drawing the rest from reference TRBV11-1 and TRBJ2-3, the complete variable domain is EAEVAQSPRYKITEKSQAVAFWCDPISGHATLYWYRQILGQGPELLVQFQDESVVDDSQLPKDRFSAERLKGVDSTLKIQPAELGDSAMYLCASSLGRETDTQYFGPGTRLTVL.

The gene calls are TRBV19 and TRBJ1-5; a possible D gene is TRBD1 (6 bases). The V and J ends lost 11 bases and 3 bases respectively, with 17 bases between them. This CDR3 is 14 amino acids long. In germline, CDR1 is LNHDA, CDR2 SQIVND (reference sequence). DNA of the CDR3: TGTGCCTCCCACCTGCGGGGGGCCAATCAGCCCCAGCATTTT. This translates into CASHLRGANQPQHF.

The chain joins TRBV4-3 to TRBJ2-6, with D uncertain. In germline, CDR1 is LGHNA, CDR2 YSLEER. The CDR3 is 17 residues long. Trimming shortened V by 0 bases and J by 0 bases, and 9 bases separated the two germline ends. The DNA for the CDR3 is TGCGCCAGCAGCCAAGATATTTTCCGCTCTGGGGCCAACGTCCTGACTTTC. Protein product: CASSQDIFRSGANVLTF.

This clone turned up a few times. This chain links TRBV25-1 with TRBJ1-6, with D possibly matching TRBD1 (6 bases). V lost 3 bases and J lost 3, with 12 bases in between. Germline V gives CDR1 MGHDK, CDR2 SYGVNS. The CDR3 runs 16 residues. CDR3 nucleotide sequence: TGTGCCAGCAGTGAGAGGACAGCCTTCTATAATTCACCCCTCCACTTT. Its translation is CASSERTAFYNSPLHF.

J is TRBJ2-3 and V is TRBV7-9; no clear D. This CDR3 has 14 residues. Germline CDR1 and CDR2: SEHNR and FQNEAQ (reference sequence). V lost 7 bases, J lost 2 bases, and 13 bases lay in between. CDR3 amino acids: CASTPVRNTDTQYF. CDR3 in DNA: TGTGCCAGCACCCCGGTCCGCAACACAGATACGCAGTATTTT.

This chain joins TRBV5-1 and TRBJ2-1; TRBD1 matches 10 bases. The V segment lost 5 bases and the J segment 5 bases; nucleotides outside the gene matches: 16. Germline CDR1 reads SGHRS; CDR2 reads YFSETQ. This CDR3 has 18 residues. The CDR3 DNA sequence: TGCGCCAGCAGGCGTCGACAGGGGGCTGTGGGGATCGACAATGAGCAGTTCTTC. Its translation: CASRRRQGAVGIDNEQFF. The whole variable domain, filled in from reference TRBV5-1 and TRBJ2-1, reads KAGVTQTPRYLIKTRGQQVTLSCSPISGHRSVSWYQQTPGQGLQFLFEYFSETQRNKGNFPGRFSGRQFSNSRSEMNVSTLELGDSALYLCASRRRQGAVGIDNEQFFGPGTRLTVL.

The J gene is TRBJ2-1, the V gene TRBV7-9, with 9 nucleotides matching TRBD2. Germline assignment: CDR1 SEHNR and CDR2 FQNEAQ (reference sequence). The CDR3 extends over 16 amino acids. Trimming removed 6 bases from V and 8 bases from J; junction bases left unmatched: 14. Here the CDR3 DNA reads TGTGCCAGCAGTCTGACTAGAGCGGGAGGTGACCATGAGCAGTTCTTC. Its protein is CASSLTRAGGDHEQFF. The full variable domain, completed using reference TRBV7-9 and TRBJ2-1, is DTGVSQNPRHKITKRGQNVTFRCDPISEHNRLYWYRQTLGQGPEFLTYFQNEAQLEKSRLLSDRFSAERPKGSFSTLEIQRTEQGDSAMYLCASSLTRAGGDHEQFFGPGTRLTVL.

This clone has just one count. V and J are TRBV11-2 and TRBJ1-1; D not certain. V shed 5 bases and J shed 4 bases, with 14 bases lying between them. The CDR3 totals 14 residues. The germline V gene encodes CDR1 SGHAT and CDR2 FQNNGV. CDR3 sequence: CASSTSGGITEAFF. CDR3 DNA: TGTGCCAGCAGCACCTCAGGAGGGATCACTGAAGCTTTCTTT.

The V call is TRBV7-3, the J call TRBJ2-1; maybe TRBD2 (6 bases). The germline V gene encodes CDR1 SGHTA and CDR2 FQGTGA. The CDR3 extends over 16 amino acids. The V end was cut by 2 bases, the J end by 12 bases, with 23 bases between. The CDR3 nucleotides are TGTGCCAGCAGCTTATTTAGGAGGGATGGTCCAGGAGCGCAGTTCTTC. Encoded protein: CASSLFRRDGPGAQFF.

The rearrangement uses TRBV3-1 (or the pseudogene TRBV3-2) and TRBJ2-3, with 10 bases aligning to TRBD2. Looked up from germline, CDR1 is LGHDT and CDR2 is YNNKEL (reference sequence). With 5 bases clipped from V and 0 bases from J, the junction kept 5 bases outside the gene matches. The length of the CDR3 is 16 residues. The CDR3 is CASSAQLAGSTDTQYF. The CDR3 coding sequence is TGTGCCAGCAGCGCGCAACTAGCGGGGAGCACAGATACGCAGTATTTT.